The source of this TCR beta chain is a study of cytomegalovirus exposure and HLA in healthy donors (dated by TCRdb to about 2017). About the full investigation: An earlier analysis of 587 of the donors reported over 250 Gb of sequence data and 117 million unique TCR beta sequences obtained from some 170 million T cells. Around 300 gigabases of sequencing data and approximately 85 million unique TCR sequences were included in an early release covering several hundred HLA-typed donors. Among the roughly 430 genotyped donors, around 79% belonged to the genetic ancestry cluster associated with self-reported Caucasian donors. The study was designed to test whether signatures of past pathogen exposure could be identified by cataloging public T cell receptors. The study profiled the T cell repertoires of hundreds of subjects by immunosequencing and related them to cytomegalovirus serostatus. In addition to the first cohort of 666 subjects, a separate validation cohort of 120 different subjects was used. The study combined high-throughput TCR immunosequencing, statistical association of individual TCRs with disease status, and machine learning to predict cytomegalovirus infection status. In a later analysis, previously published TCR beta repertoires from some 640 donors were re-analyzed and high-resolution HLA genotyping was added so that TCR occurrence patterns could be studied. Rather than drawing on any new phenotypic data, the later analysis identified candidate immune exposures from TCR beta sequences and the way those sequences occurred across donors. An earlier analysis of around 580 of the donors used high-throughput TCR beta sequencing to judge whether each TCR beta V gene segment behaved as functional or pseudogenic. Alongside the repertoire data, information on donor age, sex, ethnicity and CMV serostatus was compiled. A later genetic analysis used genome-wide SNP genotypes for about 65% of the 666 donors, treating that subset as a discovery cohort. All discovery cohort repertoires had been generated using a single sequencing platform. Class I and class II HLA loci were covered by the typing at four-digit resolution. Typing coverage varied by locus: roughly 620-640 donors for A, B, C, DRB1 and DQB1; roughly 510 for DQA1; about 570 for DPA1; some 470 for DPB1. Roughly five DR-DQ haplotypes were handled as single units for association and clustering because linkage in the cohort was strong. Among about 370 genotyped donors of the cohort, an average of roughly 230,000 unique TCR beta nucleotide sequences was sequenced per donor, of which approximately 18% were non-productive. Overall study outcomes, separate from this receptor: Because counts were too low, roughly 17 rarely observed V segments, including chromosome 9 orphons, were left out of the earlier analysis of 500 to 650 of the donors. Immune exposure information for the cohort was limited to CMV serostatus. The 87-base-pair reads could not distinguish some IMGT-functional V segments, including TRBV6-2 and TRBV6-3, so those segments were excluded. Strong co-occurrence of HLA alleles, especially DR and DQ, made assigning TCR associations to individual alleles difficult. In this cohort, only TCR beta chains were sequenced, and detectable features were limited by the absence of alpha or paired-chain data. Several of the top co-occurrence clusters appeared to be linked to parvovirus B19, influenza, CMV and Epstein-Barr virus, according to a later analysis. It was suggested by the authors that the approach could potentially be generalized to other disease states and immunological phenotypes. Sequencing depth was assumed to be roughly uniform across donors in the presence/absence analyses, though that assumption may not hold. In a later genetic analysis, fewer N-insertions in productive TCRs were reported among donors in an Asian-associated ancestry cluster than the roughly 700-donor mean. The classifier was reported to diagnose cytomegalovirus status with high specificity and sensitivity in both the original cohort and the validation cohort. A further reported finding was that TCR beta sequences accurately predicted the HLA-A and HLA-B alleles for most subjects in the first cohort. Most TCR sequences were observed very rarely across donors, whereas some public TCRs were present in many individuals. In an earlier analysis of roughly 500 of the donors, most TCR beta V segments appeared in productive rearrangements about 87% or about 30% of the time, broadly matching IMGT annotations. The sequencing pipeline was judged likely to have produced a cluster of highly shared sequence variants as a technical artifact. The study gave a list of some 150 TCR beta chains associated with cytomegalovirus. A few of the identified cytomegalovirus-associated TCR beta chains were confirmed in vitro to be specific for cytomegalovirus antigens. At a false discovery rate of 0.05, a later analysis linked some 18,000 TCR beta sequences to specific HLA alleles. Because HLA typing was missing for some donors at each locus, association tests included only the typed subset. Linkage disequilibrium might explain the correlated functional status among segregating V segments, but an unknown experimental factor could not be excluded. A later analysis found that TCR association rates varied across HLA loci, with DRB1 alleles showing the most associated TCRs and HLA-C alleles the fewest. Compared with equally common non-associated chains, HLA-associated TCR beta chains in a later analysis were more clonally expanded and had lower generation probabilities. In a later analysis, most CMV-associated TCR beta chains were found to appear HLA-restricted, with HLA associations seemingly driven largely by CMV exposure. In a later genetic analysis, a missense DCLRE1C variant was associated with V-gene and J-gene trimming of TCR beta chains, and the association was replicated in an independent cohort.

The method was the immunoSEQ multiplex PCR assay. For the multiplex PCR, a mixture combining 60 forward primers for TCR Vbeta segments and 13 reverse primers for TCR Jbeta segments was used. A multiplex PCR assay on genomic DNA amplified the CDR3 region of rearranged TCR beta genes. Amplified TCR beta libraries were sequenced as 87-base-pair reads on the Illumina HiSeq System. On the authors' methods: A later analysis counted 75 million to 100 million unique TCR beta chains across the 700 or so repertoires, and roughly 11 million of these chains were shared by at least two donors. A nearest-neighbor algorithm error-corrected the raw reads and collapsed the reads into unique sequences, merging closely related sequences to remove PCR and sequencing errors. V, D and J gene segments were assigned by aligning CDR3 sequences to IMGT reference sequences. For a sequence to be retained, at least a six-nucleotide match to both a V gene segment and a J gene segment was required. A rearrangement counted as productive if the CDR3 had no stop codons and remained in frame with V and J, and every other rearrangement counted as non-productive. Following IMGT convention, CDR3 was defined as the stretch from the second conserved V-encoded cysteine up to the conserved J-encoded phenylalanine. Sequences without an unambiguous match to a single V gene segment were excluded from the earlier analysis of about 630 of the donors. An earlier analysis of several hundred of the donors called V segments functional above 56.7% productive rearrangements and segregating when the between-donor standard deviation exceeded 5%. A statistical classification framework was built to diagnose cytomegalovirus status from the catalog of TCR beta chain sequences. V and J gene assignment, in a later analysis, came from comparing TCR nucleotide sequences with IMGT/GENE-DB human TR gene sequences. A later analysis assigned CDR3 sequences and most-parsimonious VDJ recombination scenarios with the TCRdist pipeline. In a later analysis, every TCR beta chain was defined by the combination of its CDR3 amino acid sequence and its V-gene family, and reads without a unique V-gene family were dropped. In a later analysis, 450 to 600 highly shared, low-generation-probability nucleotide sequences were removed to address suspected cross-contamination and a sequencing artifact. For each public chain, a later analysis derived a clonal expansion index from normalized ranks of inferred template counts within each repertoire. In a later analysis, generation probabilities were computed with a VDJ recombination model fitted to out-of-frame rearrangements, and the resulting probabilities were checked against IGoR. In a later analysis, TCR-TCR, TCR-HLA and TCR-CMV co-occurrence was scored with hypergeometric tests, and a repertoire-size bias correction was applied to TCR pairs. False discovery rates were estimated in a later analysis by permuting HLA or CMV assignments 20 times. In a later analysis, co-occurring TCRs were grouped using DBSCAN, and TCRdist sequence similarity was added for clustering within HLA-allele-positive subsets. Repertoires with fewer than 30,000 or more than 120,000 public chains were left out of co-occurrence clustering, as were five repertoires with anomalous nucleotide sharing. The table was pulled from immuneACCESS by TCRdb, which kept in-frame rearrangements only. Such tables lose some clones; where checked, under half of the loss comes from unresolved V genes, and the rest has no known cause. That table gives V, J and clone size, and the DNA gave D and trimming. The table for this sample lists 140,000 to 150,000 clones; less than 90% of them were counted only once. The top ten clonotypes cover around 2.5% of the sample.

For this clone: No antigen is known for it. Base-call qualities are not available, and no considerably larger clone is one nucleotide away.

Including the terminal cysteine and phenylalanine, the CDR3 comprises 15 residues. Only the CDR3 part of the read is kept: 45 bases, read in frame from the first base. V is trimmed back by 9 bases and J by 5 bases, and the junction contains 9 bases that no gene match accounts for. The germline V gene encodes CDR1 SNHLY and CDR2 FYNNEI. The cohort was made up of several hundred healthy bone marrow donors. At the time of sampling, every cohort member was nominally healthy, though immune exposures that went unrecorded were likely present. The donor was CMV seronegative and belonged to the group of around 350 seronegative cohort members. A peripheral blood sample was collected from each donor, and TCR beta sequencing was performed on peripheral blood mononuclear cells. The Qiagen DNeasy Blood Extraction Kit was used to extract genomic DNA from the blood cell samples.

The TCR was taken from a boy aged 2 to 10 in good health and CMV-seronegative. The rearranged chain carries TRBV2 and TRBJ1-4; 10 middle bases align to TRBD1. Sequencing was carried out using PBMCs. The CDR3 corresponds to CASNRDRGENEKLFF. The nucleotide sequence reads TGTGCCAGTAACCGGGACAGGGGAGAAAATGAAAAACTGTTTTTT.